These 31 T cell receptor beta chains were sequenced from one sample in a study of Ad26.COV2.S vaccination and SARS-CoV-2 variants. TCRdb's table, derived via immunoSEQ multiplex PCR, lists solely in-frame clones and lacks some. The table has 350,000 to 450,000 clones, 80% to 95% seen once; the top ten hold about 1.6%. The treatment denotes: 15 to 20 received Ad26.COV2.S at low or high dose, single or two shots; about 5 received placebo; per-sample allocation not given. All samples were drawn on day 63, counting from the first vaccine or placebo injection. Sequencing used peripheral blood, obtained in a trial of Ad26.COV2.S vaccine versus placebo. These receptors were obtained from a person aged 18-60 years who received the Ad26.COV2.S COVID-19 vaccine or a placebo.

This sequence joins TRBV18 and TRBJ2-7; maybe TRBD1 (6 bases). Germline V CDR1 and CDR2: KGHSH, LQKENI. The V end was cut by 2 bases, the J end by 9 bases, with 23 bases between. The CDR3 spans 16 residues. CDR3 amino acids: CASSPGVDRWAGGQYF. CDR3 DNA: TGTGCCAGCTCACCAGGAGTGGACAGATGGGCCGGCGGGCAGTACTTC.

V and J are TRBV15 and TRBJ2-5, with D perhaps assigned TRBD1 or TRBD2 (6 bases each). The V end lost 3 bases, the J end lost 5 bases, and 22 bases lay between the germline ends. CDR1 LNHNV and CDR2 YYDKDF come from the germline V gene (reference sequence). This CDR3 has 17 amino acids. CDR3 sequence: CATSSPQKGGSGETQYF. The CDR3 coding sequence is TGTGCCACCAGCAGCCCTCAGAAAGGGGGGTCGGGGGAGACCCAGTACTTC.

To note about this clone: A read error is likely, as this CDR3 ends without the conserved phenylalanine or tryptophan. It is unclear where the CDR3 begins or ends on the DNA, so no DNA is shown, and the CDR3 is as TCRdb lists it. The chain couples TRBV5-1 to TRBJ2-7; the table's D call, TRBD1, was not checked against the DNA. The germline gives CDR1 SGHRS, CDR2 YFSETQ. The CDR3 length equals 15 residues, ends included. CDR3 sequence reads: CASSLDSPDRESSTI.

V gene TRBV11-2 combines with J gene TRBJ2-5, with 8 bases identical to TRBD1. Germline V lookup: CDR1 SGHAT, CDR2 FQNNGV. V shed 5 bases, J shed 5 bases, and the junction held 4 bases outside the gene matches. The CDR3 sequence is 13 residues long. CDR3 amino acids: CASSTGGPETQYF. The CDR3 bases are TGTGCCAGCAGCACAGGGGGACCCGAGACCCAGTACTTC.

The rearrangement links TRBV4-1 to TRBJ1-6; D call uncertain. The CDR3 consists of 13 residues. With 3 bases removed from V and 7 bases from J, the gap between germline ends came to 7 bases. Per germline, CDR1 MGHRA and CDR2 YSYEKL. The CDR3 DNA follows: TGCGCCAGCAGCCAGCAGCTGAATTCACCCCTCCACTTT. This gives the protein CASSQQLNSPLHF.

This chain joins TRBV7-2 and TRBJ2-7; 10 positions agree with TRBD2. Germline CDR1 and CDR2: SGHTA and FQGNSA. The ends lost 1 base at V and 4 bases at J; junction bases unmatched: 7. CDR3 length equals 16 residues. The CDR3 is CASSLEAGGAIYEQYF. CDR3 in DNA: TGTGCCAGCAGCTTAGAAGCGGGGGGGGCTATATACGAGCAGTACTTC.

The chain links TRBV5-1 to TRBJ2-2; 10 nucleotides line up with TRBD2. J lost 4 bases, V lost 5 bases, and 8 bases had no gene match. The CDR3 contains 16 residues. Germline values: CDR1 SGHRS, CDR2 YFSETQ. The DNA for the CDR3 is TGCGCCAGCAGGATAGCGGGGGGAACCTCCACCGGGGAGCTGTTTTTT. Translation gives CASRIAGGTSTGELFF. Using reference TRBV5-1 and TRBJ2-2 for the parts outside the CDR3, the full variable domain is KAGVTQTPRYLIKTRGQQVTLSCSPISGHRSVSWYQQTPGQGLQFLFEYFSETQRNKGNFPGRFSGRQFSNSRSEMNVSTLELGDSALYLCASRIAGGTSTGELFFGEGSRLTVL.

This chain uses TRBV29-1 with TRBJ1-1; 12 positions match TRBD1. This CDR3 is 15 amino acids long. Germline V gene sequence: CDR1 SQVTM, CDR2 ANQGSEA. J was trimmed by 1 base and V by 4 bases; bases with no gene match: 4. CDR3 protein: CSVGGTGGKNTEAFF. The CDR3, as DNA: TGCAGCGTTGGGGGGACAGGGGGCAAGAACACTGAAGCTTTCTTT.

The rearrangement uses TRBV11-3 and TRBJ2-3, with unresolved D. CDR1 SGHNT and CDR2 YENEEA come from the germline V gene. V lost 1 base and J lost 4, with 3 bases in between. The CDR3 runs to 12 residues. DNA for the CDR3: TGTGCCAGCAGCTTAGGATCAGATACGCAGTATTTT. It is translated as CASSLGSDTQYF.

This chain uses TRBV7-9 with TRBJ2-3, with D uncertain. Germline CDR1 is SEHNR and CDR2 is FQNEAQ (reference sequence). Trimming shortened V by 2 bases and J by 0 bases, and 6 bases separated the two germline ends. The CDR3 totals 14 residues. The CDR3, as DNA: TGTGCCAGCAGCTTAATGGACAGCACAGATACGCAGTATTTT. Its protein product is CASSLMDSTDTQYF.

This clone appeared a single time. This sequence joins TRBV18 and TRBJ2-7; 9 bases line up with TRBD1. The CDR3 extends over 19 amino acids. Germline CDR1 KGHSH, CDR2 LQKENI. J lost 3 bases, V lost 2 bases, and 17 bases had no gene match. CDR3 sequence: CASSPFGSGGQGRIYEQYF. CDR3 bases: TGTGCCAGCTCACCATTTGGGTCGGGTGGACAGGGGAGAATCTACGAGCAGTACTTC.

The V call is TRBV10-2, the J call TRBJ2-7, with D possibly TRBD2 on 5 matching bases. Per germline, CDR1 WSHSY and CDR2 SAAADI. This CDR3 comprises 11 residues. The V end lost 7 bases, the J end lost 6 bases, and 10 bases lay between the germline ends. CDR3 region: CASTHAGEQYF. CDR3 nucleotide sequence: TGCGCCAGCACACACGCGGGCGAGCAGTACTTC.

The rearrangement joins TRBV2 to TRBJ2-3; D ambiguous. Germline V gene data show CDR1 as SNHLY and CDR2 as FYNNEI. The CDR3 has 15 residues. The ends were cut back, 6 bases at V and 0 bases at J, with 13 bases in the middle. The CDR3 here is CASRKSPESTDTQYF. CDR3 nucleotides: TGTGCCAGCAGGAAGTCTCCGGAGAGCACAGATACGCAGTATTTT.

About this clone: Other DNA sequences of this sample code for an identical CDR3. The gene calls are TRBV27 and TRBJ2-7; 7 bases match TRBD1. The J segment lost 4 bases and the V segment lost 6 bases, leaving 9 bases of the junction unmatched. Per the germline V gene, CDR1 is MNHEY and CDR2 is SMNVEV (reference sequence). The CDR3 extends over 14 amino acids. The CDR3 reads CASSSGTAAYEQYF. CDR3 DNA: TGTGCCAGCAGCTCCGGGACAGCGGCATACGAGCAGTACTTC.

The chain has TRBV7-9 and TRBJ2-2; D is uncertain. Trimming pared 1 base from V and 0 bases from J, leaving 9 bases between. CDR1 SEHNR and CDR2 FQNEAQ come from the germline V gene (reference sequence). This CDR3 contains 16 residues. CDR3 region: CASSLVQFANTGELFF. The CDR3, as DNA: TGTGCCAGCAGCTTAGTACAGTTCGCGAACACCGGGGAGCTGTTTTTT.

This chain links TRBV5-1 with TRBJ2-7; possible D gene TRBD2, 6 bases. The CDR3 totals 15 residues. Looked up from germline, CDR1 is SGHRS and CDR2 is YFSETQ. V lost 0 bases, J lost 0 bases, and 10 bases lay in between. CDR3 nucleotide sequence: TGCGCCAGCAGCTTGGGGGAACTAGCCTCCTACGAGCAGTACTTC. Translated: CASSLGELASYEQYF.

The V call is TRBV2, the J call TRBJ2-4, with D possibly TRBD1 on 5 matching bases. Germline assignment: CDR1 SNHLY and CDR2 FYNNEI. The CDR3 totals 13 residues. Trimming pared 3 bases from V and 7 bases from J, leaving 10 bases between. In DNA form, the CDR3 reads TGTGCCAGCAGTGAGCAGGGAAGCAACATTCAGTACTTC. Its translation is CASSEQGSNIQYF.

The genes are TRBV2 and TRBJ1-1; D remains ambiguous. Germline V gives CDR1 SNHLY, CDR2 FYNNEI. Deletions cut 5 bases from V and 2 bases from J, with 9 bases between. CDR3 length equals 13 residues. DNA of the CDR3: TGTGCCAGCAGTTATGGGGTAAACACTGAAGCTTTCTTT. This translates into CASSYGVNTEAFF.

The rearrangement links TRBV13 to TRBJ2-1; 10 nucleotides line up with TRBD2. CDR3 length equals 14 residues. The trim removed 8 bases at V and 1 base at J, leaving 2 bases unmatched. Germline assignment: CDR1 PRHDT and CDR2 FYEKMQ (reference sequence). The CDR3 is CASGAGGSYNEQFF. CDR3 nucleotides: TGTGCCAGCGGAGCGGGGGGGTCCTACAATGAGCAGTTCTTC. Supplemented by reference TRBV13 and TRBJ2-1, the full variable domain reads AAGVIQSPRHLIKEKRETATLKCYPIPRHDTVYWYQQGPGQDPQFLISFYEKMQSDKGSIPDRFSAQQFSDYHSELNMSSLELGDSALYFCASGAGGSYNEQFFGPGTRLTVL.

Regarding this clone: This same CDR3 is encoded by further DNA sequences in the sample. This chain connects TRBV7-9 to TRBJ2-3; tentative D call: TRBD2 (6 bases). The germline CDR1 and CDR2 sequences are SEHNR and FQNEAQ (reference sequence). The germline V and J ends were trimmed by 2 bases and 0 bases, with 9 bases remaining between them. The CDR3 length is 15 residues. The CDR3 nucleotides read TGTGCCAGCAGCTTATTGCTAGCGAGCACAGATACGCAGTATTTT. This codes for CASSLLLASTDTQYF.

The genes are TRBV27 and TRBJ1-5; D ambiguous. There are 13 residues in the CDR3. The V end was cut by 6 bases, the J end by 6 bases, with 12 bases between. Per germline, CDR1 MNHEY and CDR2 SMNVEV (reference sequence). The CDR3 is CASRPLPGQPQHF. The CDR3 coding sequence is TGTGCCAGCAGACCTCTCCCGGGTCAGCCCCAGCATTTT.

V usage is TRBV18 and J usage is TRBJ2-3; 9 bases match TRBD1. The V segment lost 3 bases and the J segment 1 base; nucleotides outside the gene matches: 5. This CDR3 region has 16 residues. CDR1 is KGHSH and CDR2 is LQKENI in the germline V gene. Written as DNA, the CDR3 is TGTGCCAGCTCACCCACAGGGGGCCACGGCACAGATACGCAGTATTTT. It codes for CASSPTGGHGTDTQYF.

The CDR3 reads CASSDSLRGDYSTDTQYF. The CDR3 nucleotides read TGCGCCAGCAGTGACAGCCTACGGGGGGACTATTCCACAGATACGCAGTATTTT. The chain employs TRBV10-2 and TRBJ2-3; TRBD2 matches at 7 bases. Unmatched junction bases numbered 14, after V lost 3 bases and J lost 2 bases. From germline, CDR1 is WSHSY and CDR2 SAAADI. The CDR3 totals 18 residues.

The chain couples TRBV6-2 or TRBV6-3 to TRBJ2-7; 8 positions agree with TRBD1. The trim removed 5 bases at V and 6 bases at J, leaving 3 bases unmatched. The CDR3 is made up of 12 amino acids. The germline CDR1 and CDR2 sequences are MNHEY and SVGEGT. The CDR3 loop is CASSPTGAEQYF. Written as DNA, the CDR3 is TGTGCCAGCAGTCCGACAGGGGCCGAGCAGTACTTC.

The rearrangement joins TRBV28 to TRBJ1-1; D gene uncertain. Looked up from germline, CDR1 is MDHEN and CDR2 is SYDVKM. Trimming cost V 4 bases and J 3 bases, with 12 bases left between them. This CDR3 is built from 14 residues. CDR3 nucleotides: TGTGCCAGCAGTTCCCGAACCGGACACACTGAAGCTTTCTTT. Its translation: CASSSRTGHTEAFF.

The chain links TRBV7-2 to TRBJ1-1; D call uncertain. V lost 5 bases, J lost 0 bases, and 7 bases lay in between. CDR3 size: 13 residues. CDR1 and CDR2 from the germline V gene are SGHTA and FQGNSA. CDR3 sequence reads: CASSPSLNTEAFF. CDR3 nucleotides: TGTGCCAGCAGCCCCTCCCTGAACACTGAAGCTTTCTTT.

This rearrangement joins TRBV6-1 to TRBJ2-7; D is unclear. The CDR3 covers 13 residues. Germline CDR1 and CDR2: MNHNS and SASEGT. Trimming removed 2 bases at V and 0 bases at J, with 5 bases between. The CDR3 loop reads CASSERDSYEQYF. The CDR3, as DNA: TGTGCCAGCAGTGAAAGGGACTCCTACGAGCAGTACTTC.

This clone was seen more than once but under ten times. The rearrangement uses TRBV11-2 and TRBJ2-7; no reliable D call. From germline, CDR1 is SGHAT and CDR2 FQNNGV. This CDR3 has 11 residues. Trimming took off 4 bases at V and 7 bases at J, with 8 bases between the two ends. The CDR3 reads CASSSTLEQYF. CDR3 nucleotides: TGTGCCAGCAGCTCCACGCTGGAGCAGTACTTC.

The chain has TRBV6-1 and TRBJ2-4; D gene ambiguous. V was shortened by 2 bases and J by 7 bases, with 9 bases between the two germline ends. This CDR3 has 13 residues. Germline V lookup: CDR1 MNHNS, CDR2 SASEGT. This chain's CDR3 is CASSEYRSNIQYF. The CDR3 coding sequence is TGTGCCAGCAGTGAATATAGGAGTAACATTCAGTACTTC.

This chain joins TRBV18 and TRBJ1-5; no firm D call. V lost 3 bases and J lost 0, with 12 bases in between. Germline V gives CDR1 KGHSH, CDR2 LQKENI. This CDR3 comprises 16 residues. The CDR3: CASSPQAGFSNQPQHF. The CDR3 region has the DNA TGTGCCAGCTCACCCCAGGCAGGCTTTAGCAATCAGCCCCAGCATTTT. Variable domain in full (rest from reference TRBV18 and TRBJ1-5): NAGVMQNPRHLVRRRGQEARLRCSPMKGHSHVYWYRQLPEEGLKFMVYLQKENIIDESGMPKERFSAEFPKEGPSILRIQQVVRGDSAAYFCASSPQAGFSNQPQHFGDGTRLSIL.

This chain connects TRBV15 to TRBJ2-2; D unresolved. The ends were cut back, 1 base at V and 5 bases at J, with 2 bases in the middle. The CDR3 has 12 residues. Per the germline V gene, CDR1 is LNHNV and CDR2 is YYDKDF (reference sequence). The CDR3 loop is CATSRGTGELFF. CDR3 nucleotide sequence: TGTGCCACCAGCAGAGGTACCGGGGAGCTGTTTTTT.